Shown below are 3 T cell receptor beta chains from a single sample sequenced in a study of blood T cell repertoires in COVID-19. The protocol was immunoSEQ multiplex PCR, while the TCRdb copy is restricted to in-frame clones and leaves out a portion. This sample has about 150,000 clones, with roughly 74% found just once. Sequencing input: peripheral blood. Receptors were obtained from a woman over 75 with acute or convalescent COVID-19.

The chain recombines TRBV5-1 with TRBJ2-1; D is unclear. The CDR3 spans 15 residues. V lost 4 bases to trimming and J lost 3 bases, with 14 bases between them. Germline CDR1 SGHRS, CDR2 YFSETQ. As DNA, the CDR3 is TGCGCCAGCAGCCTGTTGGGCGAGAACTACAATGAGCAGTTCTTC. Translating gives CASSLLGENYNEQFF.

This clone came up once. This chain links TRBV5-4 with TRBJ1-4; 8 nucleotides agree with TRBD1. Germline values: CDR1 SGHNT, CDR2 YYREEE (reference sequence). The CDR3 runs 15 residues. J gave up 4 bases and V 0 bases, and 2 bases lay outside the gene matches. The CDR3 DNA sequence: TGTGCCAGCAGCTTGGGGACAGGGATTAATGAAAAACTGTTTTTT. It specifies CASSLGTGINEKLFF.

This sequence joins TRBV11-2 and TRBJ2-7, with TRBD1 as a possible D gene (5 bases). In germline, CDR1 is SGHAT, CDR2 FQNNGV. This CDR3 region has 16 residues. V lost 5 bases to trimming and J lost 4 bases, with 21 bases between them. The CDR3 DNA reads as TGTGCCAGCAGCACAGGCCTCCTCACAACCAAGTACGAGCAGTACTTC. It is translated as CASSTGLLTTKYEQYF.